The 15 T cell receptor beta chains in this list originate from one sample, sequenced in a study of blood T cell repertoires in COVID-19. Produced via immunoSEQ multiplex PCR; TCRdb's table is partial and in-frame only. The sample includes 160,000 or so clones, roughly 87% of them seen just once. Sequences were obtained from peripheral blood. These receptor sequences come from a woman aged 45-65 years with acute or convalescent COVID-19.

The rearrangement uses TRBV7-9 and TRBJ2-2; the D gene is possibly TRBD2 (6 bases). The CDR3 covers 19 residues. In germline, CDR1 is SEHNR, CDR2 FQNEAQ (reference sequence). Trimming took off 5 bases at V and 1 base at J, with 23 bases between the two ends. The CDR3 nucleotides read TGTGCCAGCAGCCCCCATTGGGGGGACCAAACGGTGAACACCGGGGAGCTGTTTTTT. This translates into CASSPHWGDQTVNTGELFF.

This sequence joins TRBV12-3 or TRBV12-4 and TRBJ1-1; 8 nucleotides match TRBD1. With 5 bases clipped from V and 5 bases from J, the junction kept 4 bases outside the gene matches. This CDR3 is built from 13 residues. The CDR3 DNA is TGTGCCAGCAGTCAGACAGGGGTGACTGAAGCTTTCTTT. Encoded protein: CASSQTGVTEAFF.

The genes are TRBV9 and TRBJ2-5; D possibly corresponds to TRBD2 (5 bases). There are 14 residues in the CDR3. Germline lookup yields CDR1 SGDLS and CDR2 YYNGEE. Trimming stripped 0 bases from V and 2 bases from J, with 8 bases between. The CDR3 region is CASSVASGQETQYF. CDR3 in DNA: TGTGCCAGCAGCGTAGCCTCGGGGCAAGAGACCCAGTACTTC. The whole variable domain, remainder taken from reference TRBV9 and TRBJ2-5, is DSGVTQTPKHLITATGQRVTLRCSPRSGDLSVYWYQQSLDQGLQFLIQYYNGEERAKGNILERFSAQQFPDLHSELNLSSLELGDSALYFCASSVASGQETQYFGPGTRLLVL.

CDR3 residues: CASSVGTGVEQYF. DNA of the CDR3: TGTGCCAGCAGCGTAGGGACAGGGGTCGAGCAGTACTTC. The V call is TRBV9, the J call TRBJ2-7, with 9 bases lining up with TRBD1. The CDR3 has 13 residues. V dropped 0 bases and J dropped 6; count of bases not matched to a gene: 1. Germline loops: CDR1 SGDLS, CDR2 YYNGEE. Full variable domain (rest looked up from reference TRBV9 and TRBJ2-7): DSGVTQTPKHLITATGQRVTLRCSPRSGDLSVYWYQQSLDQGLQFLIQYYNGEERAKGNILERFSAQQFPDLHSELNLSSLELGDSALYFCASSVGTGVEQYFGPGTRLTVT.

V and J are TRBV6-2 or TRBV6-3 and TRBJ2-3, with TRBD2 identical over 8 bases. Germline loops: CDR1 MNHEY, CDR2 SVGEGT. V gave up 2 bases and J gave up 4 bases; unmatched junction bases: 5. The CDR3 is 15 residues long. The CDR3 here is CASSYKREPSDTQYF. Here the CDR3 DNA reads TGTGCCAGCAGTTACAAGCGGGAGCCCTCAGATACGCAGTATTTT.

The chain uses TRBV29-1 and TRBJ2-3, with TRBD2 identical over 7 bases. The V gene's germline CDR1 is SQVTM and CDR2 ANQGSEA. The V segment lost 6 bases and the J segment 1 base; nucleotides outside the gene matches: 4. The CDR3 has 13 amino acids. CDR3 nucleotide sequence: TGCAGCGTGCCTACTAGCGGCACAGATACGCAGTATTTT. Translation: CSVPTSGTDTQYF.

This chain joins TRBV7-3 and TRBJ1-1; D uncertain. The CDR3 spans 13 residues. V dropped 3 bases and J dropped 5 bases, with 10 bases sitting between them. The germline V gene encodes CDR1 SGHTA and CDR2 FQGTGA. Here the CDR3 reads CASSFGSGTEAFF. Here the CDR3 DNA reads TGTGCCAGCAGCTTCGGGTCTGGGACTGAAGCTTTCTTT.

The chain recombines TRBV20-1 with TRBJ1-5; TRBD1 agrees at 9 bases. The CDR3 sequence is 15 residues long. V lost 3 bases, J lost 5 bases, and 8 bases stayed unmatched. Germline V gene lookup returns CDR1 DFQATT and CDR2 SNEGSKA (reference sequence). The chain's CDR3 is CSASGTGGRDQPQHF. The DNA for the CDR3 is TGCAGTGCTAGTGGAACAGGGGGCCGGGATCAGCCCCAGCATTTT.

V is TRBV6-5 and J is TRBJ1-1, with D possibly TRBD1 on 5 matching bases. The CDR3 sequence is 13 residues long. The V and J ends lost 8 bases and 5 bases respectively, with 15 bases between them. Germline V CDR1 and CDR2: MNHEY, SVGAGI. As DNA, the CDR3 is TGTGCCAGCCGACGGGGGGGAGGGACTGAAGCTTTCTTT. Its translation is CASRRGGGTEAFF.

V gene TRBV19 combines with J gene TRBJ2-5; 10 bases fit TRBD2. The CDR3 is made up of 16 amino acids. CDR1 is LNHDA and CDR2 is SQIVND in the germline V gene (reference sequence). V shed 1 base and J 2 bases; nucleotides not matched to a gene: 4. The CDR3 sequence: CASSIGTSGAQETQYF. The CDR3, as DNA: TGTGCCAGTAGTATAGGCACTAGCGGGGCACAAGAGACCCAGTACTTC.

The rearrangement links TRBV7-2 to TRBJ2-3; 9 positions match TRBD1. The CDR3 length is 14 residues. Trimming removed 11 bases from V and 5 bases from J; junction bases left unmatched: 11. Germline V lookup: CDR1 SGHTA, CDR2 FQGNSA. CDR3 amino acids: CAGLRTGAQDTQYF. The CDR3 coding sequence is TGTGCCGGCCTCCGGACAGGGGCCCAAGATACGCAGTATTTT.

The rearrangement joins TRBV5-4 to TRBJ1-6, with D possibly matching TRBD1 (5 bases). Germline V gene sequence: CDR1 SGHNT, CDR2 YYREEE (reference sequence). This CDR3 spans 17 amino acids. The ends were cut back, 3 bases at V and 4 bases at J, with 17 bases in the middle. DNA for the CDR3: TGTGCCAGCAGCTCGGGACTCGGCAGCGGGTATAATTCACCCCTCCACTTT. It specifies CASSSGLGSGYNSPLHF.

The chain joins TRBV19 to TRBJ2-6, with no clear D. The CDR3 covers 18 residues. With 1 base removed from V and 1 base from J, the gap between germline ends came to 14 bases. Germline CDR1 reads LNHDA; CDR2 reads SQIVND (reference sequence). In DNA form, the CDR3 reads TGTGCCAGTAGTATAGCTCAAAAGCCCTATTCTGGGGCCAACGTCCTGACTTTC. Translating it yields CASSIAQKPYSGANVLTF.

V and J are TRBV11-3 and TRBJ1-3; D unclear. The germline V gene has CDR1 SGHNT and CDR2 YENEEA. The V end lost 3 bases, the J end lost 0 bases, and 6 bases lay between the germline ends. The CDR3 is 14 amino acids. CDR3: CASSFSDSGNTIYF. CDR3 DNA sequence: TGTGCCAGCAGCTTTTCAGACTCTGGAAACACCATATATTTT.

This clone was seen a few times. The chain has TRBV7-9 and TRBJ2-3, with 11 bases that match TRBD2. V lost 8 bases, J lost 2 bases, and 9 bases stayed unmatched. CDR3 length equals 16 residues. Germline lookup yields CDR1 SEHNR and CDR2 FQNEAQ (reference sequence). The CDR3: CASELAGDVYTDTQYF. CDR3 nucleotides: TGTGCCAGCGAACTAGCGGGAGATGTTTACACAGATACGCAGTATTTT.